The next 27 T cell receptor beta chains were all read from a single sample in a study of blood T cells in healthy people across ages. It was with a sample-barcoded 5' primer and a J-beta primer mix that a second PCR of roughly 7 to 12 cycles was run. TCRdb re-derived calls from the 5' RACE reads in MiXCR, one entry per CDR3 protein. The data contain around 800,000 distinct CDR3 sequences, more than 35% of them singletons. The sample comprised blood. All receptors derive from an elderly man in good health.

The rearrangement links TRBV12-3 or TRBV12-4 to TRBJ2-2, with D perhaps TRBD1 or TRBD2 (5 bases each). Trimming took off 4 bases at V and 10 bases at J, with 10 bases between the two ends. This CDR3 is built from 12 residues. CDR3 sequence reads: CASSWGKEELFF. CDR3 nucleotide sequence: TGTGCCAGCAGTTGGGGGAAGGAGGAGCTGTTTTTT.

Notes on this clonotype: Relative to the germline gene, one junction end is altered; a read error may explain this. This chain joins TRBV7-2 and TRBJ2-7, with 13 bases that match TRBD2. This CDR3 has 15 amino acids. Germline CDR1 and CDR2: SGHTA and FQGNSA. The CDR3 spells CASSSRTSGSYGQYF. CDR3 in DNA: TGTGCCAGCAGCTCCCGGACTAGCGGGAGTTACGGGCAGTACTTC.

The CDR3 region is CASSLDVGSSTDTQYF. The CDR3, as DNA: TGCGCCAGCAGCTTGGATGTAGGCTCCAGCACAGATACGCAGTATTTT. The chain recombines TRBV5-1 with TRBJ2-3; D gene unclear. The CDR3 covers 16 residues. Trimming shortened V by 0 bases and J by 0 bases, and 11 bases separated the two germline ends. The V gene's germline CDR1 is SGHRS and CDR2 YFSETQ.

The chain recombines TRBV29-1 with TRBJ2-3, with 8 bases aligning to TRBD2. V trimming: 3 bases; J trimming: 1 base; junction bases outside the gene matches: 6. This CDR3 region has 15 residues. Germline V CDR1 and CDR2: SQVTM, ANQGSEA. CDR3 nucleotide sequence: TGCAGCGTTGAGCGGAGCGGGAGAGGCACAGATACGCAGTATTTT. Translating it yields CSVERSGRGTDTQYF.

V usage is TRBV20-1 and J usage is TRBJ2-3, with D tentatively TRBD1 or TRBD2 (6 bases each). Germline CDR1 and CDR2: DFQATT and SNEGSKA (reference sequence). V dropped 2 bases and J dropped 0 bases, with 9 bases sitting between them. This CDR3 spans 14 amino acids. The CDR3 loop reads CSARRGESTDTQYF. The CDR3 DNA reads TGCAGTGCTAGAAGGGGGGAAAGCACAGATACGCAGTATTTT.

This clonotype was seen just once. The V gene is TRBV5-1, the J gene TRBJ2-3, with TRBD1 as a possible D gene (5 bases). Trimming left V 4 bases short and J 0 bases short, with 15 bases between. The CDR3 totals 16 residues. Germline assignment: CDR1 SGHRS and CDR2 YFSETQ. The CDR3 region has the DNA TGCGCCAGCAGCGCTACCCAGGGCCGCAGCACAGATACGCAGTATTTT. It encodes CASSATQGRSTDTQYF.

CDR3 DNA sequence: TGCAGTGCTAGAGATTTAAGGACTAGCGACAATGAGCAGTTCTTC. The encoded protein is CSARDLRTSDNEQFF. The chain employs TRBV20-1 and TRBJ2-1, with 9 bases matching TRBD2. Losses at the gene ends were 0 bases for V and 5 bases for J; bases not matched to a gene: 5. Germline CDR1 is DFQATT and CDR2 is SNEGSKA (reference sequence). This CDR3 region has 15 residues.

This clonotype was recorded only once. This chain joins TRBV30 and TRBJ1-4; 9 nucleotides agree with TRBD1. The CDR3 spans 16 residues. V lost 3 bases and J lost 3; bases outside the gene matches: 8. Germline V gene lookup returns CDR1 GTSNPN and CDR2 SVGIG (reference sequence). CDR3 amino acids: CAWSITGGWANEKLFF. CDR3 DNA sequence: TGTGCCTGGAGCATCACAGGGGGCTGGGCTAATGAAAAACTGTTTTTT.

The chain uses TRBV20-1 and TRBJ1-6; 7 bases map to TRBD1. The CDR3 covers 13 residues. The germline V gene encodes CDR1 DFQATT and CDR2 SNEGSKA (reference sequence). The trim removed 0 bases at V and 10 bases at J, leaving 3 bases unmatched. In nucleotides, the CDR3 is TGCAGTGCTAGAGATCCAGGGGGATCACCCCTCCACTTT. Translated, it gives CSARDPGGSPLHF.

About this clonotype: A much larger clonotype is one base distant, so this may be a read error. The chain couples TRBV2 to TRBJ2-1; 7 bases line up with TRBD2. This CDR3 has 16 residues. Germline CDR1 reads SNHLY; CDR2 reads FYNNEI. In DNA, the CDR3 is TGTACCAGCACCCTACGTTTTGGGGGAGGGCCCGTGGAGCAGTTCTTC. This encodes CTSTLRFGGGPVEQFF.

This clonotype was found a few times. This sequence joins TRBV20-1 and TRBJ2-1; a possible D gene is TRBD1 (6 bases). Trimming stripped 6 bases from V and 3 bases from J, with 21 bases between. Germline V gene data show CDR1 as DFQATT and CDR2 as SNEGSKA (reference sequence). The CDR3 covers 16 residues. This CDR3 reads CSAEPTGTTDYNEQFF. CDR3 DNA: TGCAGTGCCGAACCTACCGGGACAACCGACTACAATGAGCAGTTCTTC.

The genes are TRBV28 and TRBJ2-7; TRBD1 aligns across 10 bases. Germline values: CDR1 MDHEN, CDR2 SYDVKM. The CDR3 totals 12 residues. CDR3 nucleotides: TGTACCTTCCGGGACAGGGGAGACGAGCAGTACTTC. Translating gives CTFRDRGDEQYF.

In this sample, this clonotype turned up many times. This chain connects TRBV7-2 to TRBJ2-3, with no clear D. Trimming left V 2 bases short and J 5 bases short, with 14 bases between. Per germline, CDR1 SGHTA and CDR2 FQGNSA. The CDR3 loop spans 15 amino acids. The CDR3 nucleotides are TGTGCCAGCAGCTTATCCCGAACCCCAGGAGATACGCAGTATTTT. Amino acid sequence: CASSLSRTPGDTQYF.

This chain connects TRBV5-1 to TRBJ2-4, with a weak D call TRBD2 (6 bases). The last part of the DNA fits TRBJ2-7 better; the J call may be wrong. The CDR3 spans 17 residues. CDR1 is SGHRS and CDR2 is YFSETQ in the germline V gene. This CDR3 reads CASSSSGTGSRSYEQYF. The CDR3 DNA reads TGCGCCAGCAGCTCATCTGGGACTGGTAGTCGGAGCTACGAGCAGTACTTC.

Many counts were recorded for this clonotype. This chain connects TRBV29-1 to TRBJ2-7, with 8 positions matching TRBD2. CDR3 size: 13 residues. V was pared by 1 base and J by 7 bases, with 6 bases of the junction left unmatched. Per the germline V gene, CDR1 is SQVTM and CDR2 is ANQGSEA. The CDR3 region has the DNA TGCAGCGTTGAAGGAGCGGGAGCTCGTGAGCAGTACTTC. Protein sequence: CSVEGAGAREQYF.

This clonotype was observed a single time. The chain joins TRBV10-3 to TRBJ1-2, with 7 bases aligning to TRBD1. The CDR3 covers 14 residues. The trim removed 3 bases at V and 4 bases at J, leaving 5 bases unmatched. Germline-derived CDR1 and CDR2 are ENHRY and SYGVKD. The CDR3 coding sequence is TGTGCCATCAGTGATACAGGGGTTTTCTATGGCTACACCTTC. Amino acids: CAISDTGVFYGYTF.

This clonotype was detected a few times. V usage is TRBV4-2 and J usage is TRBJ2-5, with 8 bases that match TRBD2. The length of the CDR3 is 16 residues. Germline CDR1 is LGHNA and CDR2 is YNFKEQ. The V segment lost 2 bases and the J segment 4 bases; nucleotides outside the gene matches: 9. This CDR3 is CASSQLPGGGGETQYF. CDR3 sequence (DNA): TGTGCCAGCAGCCAACTCCCCGGGGGGGGCGGAGAGACCCAGTACTTC.

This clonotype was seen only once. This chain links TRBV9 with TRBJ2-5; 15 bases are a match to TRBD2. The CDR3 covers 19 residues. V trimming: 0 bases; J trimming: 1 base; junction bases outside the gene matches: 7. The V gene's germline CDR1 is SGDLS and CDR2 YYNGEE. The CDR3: CASSVGGLAGGGAQETQYF. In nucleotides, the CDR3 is TGTGCCAGCAGCGTAGGAGGACTAGCGGGAGGGGGGGCCCAAGAGACCCAGTACTTC.

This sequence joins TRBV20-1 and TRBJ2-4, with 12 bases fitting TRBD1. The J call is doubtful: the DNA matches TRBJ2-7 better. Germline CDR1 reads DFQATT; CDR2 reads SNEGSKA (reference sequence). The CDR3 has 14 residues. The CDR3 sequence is CSAARDRGPYEQYF. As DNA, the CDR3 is TGCAGTGCAGCGCGGGACAGGGGGCCCTACGAGCAGTACTTC.

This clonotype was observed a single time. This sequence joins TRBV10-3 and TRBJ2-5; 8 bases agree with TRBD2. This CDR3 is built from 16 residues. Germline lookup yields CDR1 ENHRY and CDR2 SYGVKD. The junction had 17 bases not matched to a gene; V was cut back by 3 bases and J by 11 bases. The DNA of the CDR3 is TGTGCCATCAGTGACCAGCAGCGGGAGAATGTAAATGTGCAGTACTTC. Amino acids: CAISDQQRENVNVQYF.

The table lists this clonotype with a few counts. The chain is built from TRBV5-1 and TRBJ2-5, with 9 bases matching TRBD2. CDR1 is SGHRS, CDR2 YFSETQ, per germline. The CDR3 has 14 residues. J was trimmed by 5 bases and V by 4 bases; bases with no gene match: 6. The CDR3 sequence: CASSATSGPETQYF. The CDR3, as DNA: TGCGCCAGCAGCGCGACTAGCGGTCCGGAGACCCAGTACTTC.

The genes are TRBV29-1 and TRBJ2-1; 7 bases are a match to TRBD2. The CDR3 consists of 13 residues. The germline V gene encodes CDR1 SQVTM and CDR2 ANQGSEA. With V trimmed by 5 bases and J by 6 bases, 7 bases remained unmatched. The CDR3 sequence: CSVSASGLNEQFF. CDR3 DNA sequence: TGCAGCGTTTCGGCTAGCGGACTCAATGAGCAGTTCTTC.

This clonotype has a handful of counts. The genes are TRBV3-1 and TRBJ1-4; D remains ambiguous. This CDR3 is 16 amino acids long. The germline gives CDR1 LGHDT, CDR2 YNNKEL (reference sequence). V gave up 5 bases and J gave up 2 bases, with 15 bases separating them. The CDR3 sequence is CASSYRGGDTNEKLFF. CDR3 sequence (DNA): TGTGCCAGCAGCTATCGCGGCGGGGATACTAATGAAAAACTGTTTTTT.

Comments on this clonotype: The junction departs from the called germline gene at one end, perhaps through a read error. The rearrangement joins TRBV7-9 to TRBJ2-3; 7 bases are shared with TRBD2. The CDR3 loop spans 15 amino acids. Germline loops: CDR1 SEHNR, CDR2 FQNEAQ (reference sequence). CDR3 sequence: CARSSPQRDADTQYF. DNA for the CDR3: TGTGCCAGAAGCTCCCCCCAGCGGGATGCAGATACGCAGTATTTT.

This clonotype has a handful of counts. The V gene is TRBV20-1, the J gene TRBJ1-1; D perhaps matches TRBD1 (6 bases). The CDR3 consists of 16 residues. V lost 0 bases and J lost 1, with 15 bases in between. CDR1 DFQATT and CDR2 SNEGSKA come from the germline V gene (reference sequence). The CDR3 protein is CSARDSGRDTNTEAFF. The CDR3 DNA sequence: TGCAGTGCTAGAGATTCCGGGAGGGACACGAACACTGAAGCTTTCTTT.

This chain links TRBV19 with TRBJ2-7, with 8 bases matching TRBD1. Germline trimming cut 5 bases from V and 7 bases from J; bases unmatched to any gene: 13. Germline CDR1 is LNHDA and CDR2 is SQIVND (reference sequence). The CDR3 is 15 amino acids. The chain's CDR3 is CASSADRGINNEQYF. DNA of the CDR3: TGTGCCAGTAGTGCCGACAGGGGAATTAACAATGAGCAGTACTTC.

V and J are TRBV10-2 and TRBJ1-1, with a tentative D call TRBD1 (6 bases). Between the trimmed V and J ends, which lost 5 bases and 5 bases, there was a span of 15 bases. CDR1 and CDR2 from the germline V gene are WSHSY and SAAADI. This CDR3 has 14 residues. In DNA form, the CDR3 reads TGCGCCAGCAGTATAGGGGGATCGGATACTGAAGCTTTCTTT. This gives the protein CASSIGGSDTEAFF.